This entry features one TCR beta chain sequence. Its antigen is still unknown. Within one base of it there is no much larger clone, and no base qualities were kept. The time point label corresponds to: individuals recovered from natural SARS-CoV-2 infection. These data are taken from a study of Ad26.COV2.S vaccination and SARS-CoV-2 variants (dated by TCRdb to the early 2020s). Concerning the study at large: TCRbeta repertoire sequencing was used to assess the specificity and breadth of SARS-CoV-2-reactive T cell receptors after Ad26.COV2.S vaccination. A total of 32 samples were included in the TCR-sequenced set, comprising roughly 19 Ad26.COV2.S vaccine recipients, 5 placebo recipients and 8 SARS-CoV-2 convalescent individuals. Results and caveats for the whole study, not just this receptor: Comparable non-spike TCR breadth was observed between vaccine and placebo recipients, consistent with only spike being contained in the vaccine. It was noted by the authors that total T cell responses may have been underestimated by the TCR breadth and depth analyses. After vaccination, spike-specific CD8+ and CD4+ T cell responses were reported to show substantial breadth. Spike-specific TCR breadth was higher in Ad26.COV2.S recipients than in placebo recipients (P = 0.0014).

TCRbeta CDR3 regions were sequenced with the immunoSEQ Assay. After extraction, genomic DNA underwent amplification by bias-controlled multiplex PCR, followed by high-throughput sequencing. The source study handled its data this way. To quantify the absolute abundance of each unique TCRbeta CDR3 region, sequences were collapsed and filtered. T cell fraction was estimated by normalizing TCRbeta template counts to usable DNA, with usable DNA measured through amplification of reference genes found in all nucleated cells. Repertoire TCRs were annotated as SARS-CoV-2-specific when V gene, CDR3 amino acid sequence and J gene were exactly matched to a known reactive TCR set. The reference SARS-CoV-2 TCR set came from MIRA and was filtered for enrichment in COVID-19-positive ImmuneCODE repertoires, removing public or cross-reactive TCRs. Using the MIRA antigens, annotated TCRs were further analysed by specific ORF or by position within an ORF. Breadth was defined as the number of annotated unique rearrangements divided by the total number of unique productive rearrangements, and depth was defined as the summed frequency of the annotated unique rearrangements. Group comparisons of TCR breadth used two-sided Wilcoxon rank-sum tests. In its TCRdb copy, this immuneACCESS table keeps in-frame sequences only and misses some clones. Where compared with another copy, unresolved V genes explain less than half of these, and the others have no known cause. Clonal size and the V and J genes are those of that table, whereas D and trimming came from the DNA. The sample table records more than 40,000 clones; 83% of these occur just once. The ten largest clones take up roughly 45% of the sample.

This specimen was peripheral blood, taken after recovery from COVID-19. This TCR was sampled from a human donor who had recovered from COVID-19.

The DNA sequence is TGTGCCAGGACGCGGGGGACAGATACGCAGTATTTT. Its protein reads: CARTRGTDTQYF. The rearranged segments are TRBV2 and TRBJ2-3; 7 middle bases align to TRBD2. Based on the germline V gene, the CDR1 and CDR2 sequences are SNHLY and FYNNEI. V ends up 9 bases short and J 3 bases short, with an unmatched junction base count of 3. The CDR3 starts with the cysteine, ends with the phenylalanine, and has 12 residues. This entry keeps only the CDR3 DNA: 36 bases, framed from base 1. The entire variable domain, with the stretches around the CDR3 drawn from the reference TRBV2 and TRBJ2-3 proteins, is EPEVTQTPSHQVTQMGQEVILRCVPISNHLYFYWYRQILGQKVEFLVSFYNNEISEKSEIFDDQFSVERPDGSNFTLKIRSTKLEDSAMYFCARTRGTDTQYFGPGTRLTVL.